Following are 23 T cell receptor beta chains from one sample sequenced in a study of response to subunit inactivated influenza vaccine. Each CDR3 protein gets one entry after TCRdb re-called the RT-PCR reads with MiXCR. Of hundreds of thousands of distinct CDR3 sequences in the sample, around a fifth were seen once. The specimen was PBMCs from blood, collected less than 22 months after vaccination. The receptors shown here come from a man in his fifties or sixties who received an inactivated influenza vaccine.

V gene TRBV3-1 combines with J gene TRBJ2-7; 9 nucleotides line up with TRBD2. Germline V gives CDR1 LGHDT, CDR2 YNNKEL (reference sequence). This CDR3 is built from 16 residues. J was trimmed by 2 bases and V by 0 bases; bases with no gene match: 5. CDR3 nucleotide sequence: TGTGCCAGCAGCCAAGATTCAGCGGGAGGCCCCTACGAGCAGTACTTC. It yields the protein CASSQDSAGGPYEQYF.

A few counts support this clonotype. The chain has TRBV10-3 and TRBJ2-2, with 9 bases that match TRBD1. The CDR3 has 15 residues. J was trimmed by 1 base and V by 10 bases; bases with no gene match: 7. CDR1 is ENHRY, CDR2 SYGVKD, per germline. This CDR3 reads CATYPGQGNTGELFF. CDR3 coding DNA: TGTGCCACCTATCCGGGACAGGGGAACACCGGGGAGCTGTTTTTT.

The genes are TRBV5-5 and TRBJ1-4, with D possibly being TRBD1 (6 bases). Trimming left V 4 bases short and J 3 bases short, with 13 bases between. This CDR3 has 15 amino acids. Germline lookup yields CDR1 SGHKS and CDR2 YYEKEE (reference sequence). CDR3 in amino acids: CASSKRQASNEKLFF. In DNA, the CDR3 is TGTGCCAGCAGCAAAAGACAGGCCTCTAATGAAAAACTGTTTTTT.

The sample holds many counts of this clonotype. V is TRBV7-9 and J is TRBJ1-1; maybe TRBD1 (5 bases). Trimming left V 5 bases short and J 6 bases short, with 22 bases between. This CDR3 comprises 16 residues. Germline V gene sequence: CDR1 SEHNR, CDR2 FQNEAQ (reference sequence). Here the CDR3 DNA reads TGTGCCAGCAGCCGAGGTGATCGGGGGACTCCCTCTGAAGCTTTCTTT. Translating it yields CASSRGDRGTPSEAFF.

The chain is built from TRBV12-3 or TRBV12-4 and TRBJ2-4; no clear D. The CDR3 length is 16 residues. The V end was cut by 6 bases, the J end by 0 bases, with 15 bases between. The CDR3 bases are TGTGCCAGCAGCACCAAGGGCAACTTAGCCAAAAACATTCAGTACTTC. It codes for CASSTKGNLAKNIQYF.

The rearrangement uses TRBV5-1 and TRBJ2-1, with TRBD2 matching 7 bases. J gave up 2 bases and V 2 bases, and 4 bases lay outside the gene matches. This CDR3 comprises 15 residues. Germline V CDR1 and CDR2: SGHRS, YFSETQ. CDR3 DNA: TGCGCCAGCAGCTTAGCGGGGAGTCCCTACAATGAGCAGTTCTTC. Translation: CASSLAGSPYNEQFF.

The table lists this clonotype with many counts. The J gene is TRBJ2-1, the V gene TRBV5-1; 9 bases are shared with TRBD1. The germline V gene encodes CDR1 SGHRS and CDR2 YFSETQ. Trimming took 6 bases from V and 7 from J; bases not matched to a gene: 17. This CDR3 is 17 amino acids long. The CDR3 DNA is TGCGCCAGCAACCCATCTTTTCCGGGACAGGGTCGGAATGAGCAGTTCTTC. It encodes CASNPSFPGQGRNEQFF. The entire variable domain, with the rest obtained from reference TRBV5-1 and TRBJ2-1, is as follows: KAGVTQTPRYLIKTRGQQVTLSCSPISGHRSVSWYQQTPGQGLQFLFEYFSETQRNKGNFPGRFSGRQFSNSRSEMNVSTLELGDSALYLCASNPSFPGQGRNEQFFGPGTRLTVL.

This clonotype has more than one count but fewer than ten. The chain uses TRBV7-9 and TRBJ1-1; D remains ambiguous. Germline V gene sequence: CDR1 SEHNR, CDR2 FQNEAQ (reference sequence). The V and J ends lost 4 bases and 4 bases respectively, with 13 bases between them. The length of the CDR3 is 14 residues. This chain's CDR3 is CASSSFDGFTEAFF. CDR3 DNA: TGTGCCAGCAGCTCCTTCGACGGATTCACTGAAGCTTTCTTT. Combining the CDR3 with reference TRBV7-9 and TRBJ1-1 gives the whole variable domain DTGVSQNPRHKITKRGQNVTFRCDPISEHNRLYWYRQTLGQGPEFLTYFQNEAQLEKSRLLSDRFSAERPKGSFSTLEIQRTEQGDSAMYLCASSSFDGFTEAFFGQGTRLTVV.

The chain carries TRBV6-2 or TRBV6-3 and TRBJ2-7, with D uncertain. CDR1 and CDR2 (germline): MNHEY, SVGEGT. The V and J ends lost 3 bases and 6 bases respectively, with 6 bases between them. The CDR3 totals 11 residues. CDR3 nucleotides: TGTGCCAGCAGTTATCGGTTCGAGCAGTACTTC. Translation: CASSYRFEQYF.

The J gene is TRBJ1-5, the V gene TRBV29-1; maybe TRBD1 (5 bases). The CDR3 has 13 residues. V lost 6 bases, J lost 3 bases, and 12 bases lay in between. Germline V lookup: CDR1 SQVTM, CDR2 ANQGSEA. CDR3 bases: TGCAGCGTGGCCCAGGGAATCAATCAGCCCCAGCATTTT. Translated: CSVAQGINQPQHF.

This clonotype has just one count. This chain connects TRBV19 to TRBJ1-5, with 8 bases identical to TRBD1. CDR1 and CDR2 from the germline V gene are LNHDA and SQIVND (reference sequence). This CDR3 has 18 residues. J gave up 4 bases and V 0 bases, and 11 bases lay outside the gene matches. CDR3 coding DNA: TGTGCCAGTAGTATAGATGGCGGAGACAGGGGACGGAATCAGCCCCAGCATTTT. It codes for CASSIDGGDRGRNQPQHF.

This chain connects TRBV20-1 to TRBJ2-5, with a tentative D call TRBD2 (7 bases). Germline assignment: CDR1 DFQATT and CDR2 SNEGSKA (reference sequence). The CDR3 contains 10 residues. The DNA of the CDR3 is TGCACAACGGGGGGCGAGACCCAGTACTTC. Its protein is CTTGGETQYF.

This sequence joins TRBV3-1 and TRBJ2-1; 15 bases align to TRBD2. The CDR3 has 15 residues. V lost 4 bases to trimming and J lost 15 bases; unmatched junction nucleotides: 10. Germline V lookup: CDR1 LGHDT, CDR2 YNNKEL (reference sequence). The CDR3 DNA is TGTGCCAGCAGCCGAGGACTAGCGGGAGGGCTTCCCCCGTTCTTC. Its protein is CASSRGLAGGLPPFF.

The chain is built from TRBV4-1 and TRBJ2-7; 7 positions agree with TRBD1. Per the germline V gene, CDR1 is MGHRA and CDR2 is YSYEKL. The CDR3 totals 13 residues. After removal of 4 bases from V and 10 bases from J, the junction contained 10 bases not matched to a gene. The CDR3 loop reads CASSPLIGGSQYF. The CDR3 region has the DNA TGCGCCAGCAGCCCCCTTATAGGGGGCTCCCAGTACTTC.

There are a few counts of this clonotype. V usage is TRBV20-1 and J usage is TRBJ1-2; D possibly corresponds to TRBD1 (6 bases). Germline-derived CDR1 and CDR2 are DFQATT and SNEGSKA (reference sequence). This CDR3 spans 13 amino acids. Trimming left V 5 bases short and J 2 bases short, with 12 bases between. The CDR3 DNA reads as TGCAGTGCTTCTGCGGGACAAAACTATGGCTACACCTTC. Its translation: CSASAGQNYGYTF.

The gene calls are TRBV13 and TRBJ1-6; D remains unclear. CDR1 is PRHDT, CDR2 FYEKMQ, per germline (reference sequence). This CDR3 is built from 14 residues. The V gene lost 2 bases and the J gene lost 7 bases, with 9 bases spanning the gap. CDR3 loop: CASSLSRANSPLHF. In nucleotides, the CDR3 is TGTGCCAGCAGCTTAAGTCGGGCGAATTCACCCCTCCACTTT.

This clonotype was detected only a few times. The CDR3 nucleotides are TGTGCCAGCAGTAACCCAGAGTCGCAAGGGGCTCGGAACACCATATATTTT. As protein: CASSNPESQGARNTIYF. The chain carries TRBV12-3 or TRBV12-4 and TRBJ1-3; D perhaps matches TRBD1 (5 bases). V gave up 5 bases and J gave up 7 bases, with 24 bases separating them. The CDR3 is made up of 17 amino acids.

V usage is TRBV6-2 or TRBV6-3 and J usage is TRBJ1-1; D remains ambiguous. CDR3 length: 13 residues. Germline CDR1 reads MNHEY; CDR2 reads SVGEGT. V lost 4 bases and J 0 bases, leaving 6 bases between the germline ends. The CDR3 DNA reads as TGTGCCAGCAGTTTTCGCCTGAACACTGAAGCTTTCTTT. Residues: CASSFRLNTEAFF.

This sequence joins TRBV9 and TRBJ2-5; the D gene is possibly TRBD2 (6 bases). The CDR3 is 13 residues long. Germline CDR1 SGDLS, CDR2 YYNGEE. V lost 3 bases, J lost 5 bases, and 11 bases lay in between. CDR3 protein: CASSAGLLETQYF. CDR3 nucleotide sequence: TGTGCCAGCAGCGCCGGACTACTTGAGACCCAGTACTTC.

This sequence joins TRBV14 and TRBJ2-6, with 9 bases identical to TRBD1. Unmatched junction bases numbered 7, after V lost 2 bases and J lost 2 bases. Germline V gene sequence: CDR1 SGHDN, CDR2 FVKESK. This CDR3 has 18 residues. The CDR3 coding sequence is TGTGCCAGCAGCCAACTTCCGGGACAGGGTGCTGGGGCCAACGTCCTGACTTTC. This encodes CASSQLPGQGAGANVLTF.

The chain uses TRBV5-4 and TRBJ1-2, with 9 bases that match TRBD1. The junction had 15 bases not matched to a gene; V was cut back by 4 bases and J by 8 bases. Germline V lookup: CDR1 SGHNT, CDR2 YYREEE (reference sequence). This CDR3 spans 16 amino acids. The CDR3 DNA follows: TGTGCCAGCAGCCACCCGGGACAGGGAGATATGAGAGGCTACACCTTC. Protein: CASSHPGQGDMRGYTF.

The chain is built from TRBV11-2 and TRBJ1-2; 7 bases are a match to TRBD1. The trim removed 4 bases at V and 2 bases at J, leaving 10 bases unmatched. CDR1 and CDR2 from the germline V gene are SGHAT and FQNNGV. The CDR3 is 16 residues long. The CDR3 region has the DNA TGTGCCAGCAGCTCCGACAGGGTCCCCCTCAACTATGGCTACACCTTC. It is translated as CASSSDRVPLNYGYTF. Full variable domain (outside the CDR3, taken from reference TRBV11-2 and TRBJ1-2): EAGVAQSPRYKIIEKRQSVAFWCNPISGHATLYWYQQILGQGPKLLIQFQNNGVVDDSQLPKDRFSAERLKGVDSTLKIQPAKLEDSAVYLCASSSDRVPLNYGYTFGSGTRLTVV.

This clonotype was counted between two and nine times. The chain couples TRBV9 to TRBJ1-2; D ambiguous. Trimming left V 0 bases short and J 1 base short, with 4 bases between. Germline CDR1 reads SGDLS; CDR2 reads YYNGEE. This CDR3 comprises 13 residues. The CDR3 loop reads CASSVDSNYGYTF. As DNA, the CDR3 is TGTGCCAGCAGCGTAGACAGTAACTATGGCTACACCTTC.